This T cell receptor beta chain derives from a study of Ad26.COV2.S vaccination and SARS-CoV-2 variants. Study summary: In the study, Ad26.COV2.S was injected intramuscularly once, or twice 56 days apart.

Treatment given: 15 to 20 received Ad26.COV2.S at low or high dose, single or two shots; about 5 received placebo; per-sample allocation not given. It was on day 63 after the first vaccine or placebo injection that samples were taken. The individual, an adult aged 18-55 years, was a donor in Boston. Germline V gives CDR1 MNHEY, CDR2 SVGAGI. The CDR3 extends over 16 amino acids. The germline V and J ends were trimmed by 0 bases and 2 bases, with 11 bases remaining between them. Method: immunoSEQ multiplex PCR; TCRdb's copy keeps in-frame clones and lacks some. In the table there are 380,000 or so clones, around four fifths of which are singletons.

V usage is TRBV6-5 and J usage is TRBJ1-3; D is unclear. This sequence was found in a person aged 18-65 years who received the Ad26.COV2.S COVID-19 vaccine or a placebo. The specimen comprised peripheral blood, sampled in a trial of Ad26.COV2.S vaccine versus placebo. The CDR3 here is CASSYSMGSTGNTIYF. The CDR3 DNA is TGTGCCAGCAGTTACTCGATGGGGTCGACTGGAAACACCATATATTTT.